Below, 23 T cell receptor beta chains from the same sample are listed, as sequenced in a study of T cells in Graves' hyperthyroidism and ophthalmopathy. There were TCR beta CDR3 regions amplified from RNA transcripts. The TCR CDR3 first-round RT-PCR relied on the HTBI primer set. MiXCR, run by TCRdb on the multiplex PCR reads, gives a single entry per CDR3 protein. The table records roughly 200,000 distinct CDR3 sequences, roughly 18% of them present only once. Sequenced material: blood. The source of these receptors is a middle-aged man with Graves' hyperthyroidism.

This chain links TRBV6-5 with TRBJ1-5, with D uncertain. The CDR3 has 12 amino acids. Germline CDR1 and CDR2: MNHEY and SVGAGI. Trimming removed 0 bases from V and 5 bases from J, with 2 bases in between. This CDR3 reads CASSYSYQPQHF. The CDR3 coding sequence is TGTGCCAGCAGTTACTCGTATCAGCCCCAGCATTTT.

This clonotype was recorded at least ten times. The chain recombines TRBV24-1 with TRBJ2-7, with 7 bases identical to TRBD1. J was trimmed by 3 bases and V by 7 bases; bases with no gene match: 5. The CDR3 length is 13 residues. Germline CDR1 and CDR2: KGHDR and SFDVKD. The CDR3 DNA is TGTGCCACCAGACGGGACAGAAGCTACGAGCAGTACTTC. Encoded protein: CATRRDRSYEQYF.

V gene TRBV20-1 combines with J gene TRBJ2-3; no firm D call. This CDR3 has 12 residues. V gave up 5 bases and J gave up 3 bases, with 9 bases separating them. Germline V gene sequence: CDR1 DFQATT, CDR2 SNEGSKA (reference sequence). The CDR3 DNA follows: TGCAGTGCTCCGGATCGAACAGATACGCAGTATTTT. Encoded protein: CSAPDRTDTQYF.

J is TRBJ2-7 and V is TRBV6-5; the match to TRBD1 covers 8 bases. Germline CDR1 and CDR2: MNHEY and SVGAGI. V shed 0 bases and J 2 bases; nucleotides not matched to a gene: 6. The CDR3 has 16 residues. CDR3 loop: CASSYSTGATPYEQYF. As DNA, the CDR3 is TGTGCCAGCAGTTACTCGACAGGGGCCACCCCCTACGAGCAGTACTTC.

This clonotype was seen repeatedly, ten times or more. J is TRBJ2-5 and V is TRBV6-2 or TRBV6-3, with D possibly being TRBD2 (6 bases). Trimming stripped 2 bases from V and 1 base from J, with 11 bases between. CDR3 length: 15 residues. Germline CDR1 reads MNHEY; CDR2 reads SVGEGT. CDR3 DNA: TGTGCCAGCAGTTACGGGGGGACTCTCCAAGAGACCCAGTACTTC. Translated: CASSYGGTLQETQYF.

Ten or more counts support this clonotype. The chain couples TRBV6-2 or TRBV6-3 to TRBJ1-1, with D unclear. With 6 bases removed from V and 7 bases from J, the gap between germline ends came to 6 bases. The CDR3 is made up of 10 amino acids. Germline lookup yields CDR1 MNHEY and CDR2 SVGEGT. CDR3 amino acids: CASRANEAFF. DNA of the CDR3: TGTGCCAGCAGGGCTAATGAAGCTTTCTTT.

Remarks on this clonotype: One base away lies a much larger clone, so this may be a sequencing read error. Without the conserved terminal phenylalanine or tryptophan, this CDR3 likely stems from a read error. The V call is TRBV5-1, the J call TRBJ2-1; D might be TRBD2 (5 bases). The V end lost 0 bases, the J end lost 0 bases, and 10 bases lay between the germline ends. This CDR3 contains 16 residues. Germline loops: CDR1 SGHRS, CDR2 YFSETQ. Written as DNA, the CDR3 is TGCGCCAGCAGCTTGGGGATCGGGGTCTCCTACAATGAGCAGTTCATC. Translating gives CASSLGIGVSYNEQFI.

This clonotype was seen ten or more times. The CDR3, as DNA: TGTGCCAGCAGCTTACAGGGTTATAATTCACCCCTCCACTTT. Its translation is CASSLQGYNSPLHF. The chain recombines TRBV7-2 with TRBJ1-6, with D maybe TRBD1 (5 bases). CDR3 length: 14 amino acids. Trimming stripped 2 bases from V and 4 bases from J, with 6 bases between. Germline values: CDR1 SGHTA, CDR2 FQGNSA.

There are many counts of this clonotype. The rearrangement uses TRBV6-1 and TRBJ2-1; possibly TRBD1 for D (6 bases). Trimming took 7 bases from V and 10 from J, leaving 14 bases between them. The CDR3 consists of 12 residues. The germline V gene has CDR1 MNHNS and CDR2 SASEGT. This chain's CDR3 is CASKIPGDEQFF. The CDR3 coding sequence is TGTGCCAGCAAAATACCAGGGGACGAGCAGTTCTTC.

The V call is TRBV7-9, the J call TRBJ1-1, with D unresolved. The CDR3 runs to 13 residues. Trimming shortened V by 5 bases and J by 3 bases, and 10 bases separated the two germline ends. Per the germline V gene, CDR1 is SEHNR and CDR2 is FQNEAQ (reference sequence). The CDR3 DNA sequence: TGTGCCAGCAGCCTAAACGGGGACACTGAAGCTTTCTTT. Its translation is CASSLNGDTEAFF. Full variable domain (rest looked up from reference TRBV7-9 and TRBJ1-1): DTGVSQNPRHKITKRGQNVTFRCDPISEHNRLYWYRQTLGQGPEFLTYFQNEAQLEKSRLLSDRFSAERPKGSFSTLEIQRTEQGDSAMYLCASSLNGDTEAFFGQGTRLTVV.

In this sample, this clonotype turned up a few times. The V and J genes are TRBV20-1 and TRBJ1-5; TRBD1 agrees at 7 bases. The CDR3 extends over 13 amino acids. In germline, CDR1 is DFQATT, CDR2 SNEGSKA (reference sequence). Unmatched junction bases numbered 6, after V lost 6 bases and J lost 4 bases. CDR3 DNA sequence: TGCAGTGCCCCGGGACAGACAAATCAGCCCCAGCATTTT. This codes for CSAPGQTNQPQHF.

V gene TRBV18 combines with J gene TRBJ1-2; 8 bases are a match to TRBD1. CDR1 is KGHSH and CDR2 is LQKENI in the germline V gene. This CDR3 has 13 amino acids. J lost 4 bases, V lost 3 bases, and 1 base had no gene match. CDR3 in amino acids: CASSPTGAYGYTF. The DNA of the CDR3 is TGTGCCAGCTCACCGACAGGGGCCTATGGCTACACCTTC.

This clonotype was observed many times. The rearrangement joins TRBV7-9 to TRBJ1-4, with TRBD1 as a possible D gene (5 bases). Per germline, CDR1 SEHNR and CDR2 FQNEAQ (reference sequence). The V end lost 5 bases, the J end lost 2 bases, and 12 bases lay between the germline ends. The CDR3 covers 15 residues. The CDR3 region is CASSASRATNEKLFF. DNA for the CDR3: TGTGCCAGCAGCGCCTCCAGGGCGACTAATGAAAAACTGTTTTTT.

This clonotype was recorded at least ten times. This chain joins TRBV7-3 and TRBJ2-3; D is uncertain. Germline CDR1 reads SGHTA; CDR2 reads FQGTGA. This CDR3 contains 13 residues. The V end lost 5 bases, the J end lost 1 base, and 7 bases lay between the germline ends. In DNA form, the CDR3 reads TGTGCCAGCAGCGACGGACGCACAGATACGCAGTATTTT. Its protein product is CASSDGRTDTQYF.

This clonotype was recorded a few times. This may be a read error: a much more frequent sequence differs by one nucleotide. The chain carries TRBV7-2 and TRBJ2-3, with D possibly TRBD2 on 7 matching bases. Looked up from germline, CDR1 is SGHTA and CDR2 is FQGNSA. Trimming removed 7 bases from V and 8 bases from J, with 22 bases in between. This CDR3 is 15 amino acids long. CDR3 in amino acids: CASNSLWGGGGTQYF. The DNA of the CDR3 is TGTGCCAGCAACTCCCTGTGGGGGGGCGGGGGTACGCAGTATTTT.

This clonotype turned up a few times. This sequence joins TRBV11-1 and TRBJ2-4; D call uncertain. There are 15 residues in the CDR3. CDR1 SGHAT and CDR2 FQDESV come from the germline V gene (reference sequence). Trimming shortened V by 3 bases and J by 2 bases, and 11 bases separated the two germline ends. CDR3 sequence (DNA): TGTGCCAGCAGCTTGGGGTATGGGCCCAAAAACATTCAGTACTTC. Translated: CASSLGYGPKNIQYF.

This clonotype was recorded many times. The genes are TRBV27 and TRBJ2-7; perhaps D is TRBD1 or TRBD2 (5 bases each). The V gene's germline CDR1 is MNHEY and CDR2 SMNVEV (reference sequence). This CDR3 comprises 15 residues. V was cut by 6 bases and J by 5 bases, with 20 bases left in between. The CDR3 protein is CASRQLGDGTNEQYF. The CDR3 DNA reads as TGTGCCAGCAGACAACTGGGGGACGGGACCAACGAGCAGTACTTC.

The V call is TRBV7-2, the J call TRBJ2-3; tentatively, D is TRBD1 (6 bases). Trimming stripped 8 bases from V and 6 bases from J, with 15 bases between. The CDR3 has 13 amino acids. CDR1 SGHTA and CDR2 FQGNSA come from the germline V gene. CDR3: CASGQTLWDTQYF. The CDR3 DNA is TGTGCCAGCGGACAGACACTGTGGGATACGCAGTATTTT.

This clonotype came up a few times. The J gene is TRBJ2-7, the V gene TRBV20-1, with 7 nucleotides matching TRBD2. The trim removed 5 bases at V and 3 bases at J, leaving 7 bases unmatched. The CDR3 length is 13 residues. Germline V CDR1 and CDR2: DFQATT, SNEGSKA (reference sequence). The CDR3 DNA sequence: TGCAGTGCTTATGGAGGGGACTACTACGAGCAGTACTTC. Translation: CSAYGGDYYEQYF.

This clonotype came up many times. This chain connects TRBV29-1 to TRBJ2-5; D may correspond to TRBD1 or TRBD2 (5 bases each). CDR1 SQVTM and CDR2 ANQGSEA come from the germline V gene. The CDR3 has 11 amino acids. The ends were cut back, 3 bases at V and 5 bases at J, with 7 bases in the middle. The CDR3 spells CSVDRDETQYF. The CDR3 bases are TGCAGCGTTGACAGGGACGAGACCCAGTACTTC. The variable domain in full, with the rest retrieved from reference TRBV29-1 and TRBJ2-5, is SAVISQKPSRDICQRGTSLTIQCQVDSQVTMMFWYRQQPGQSLTLIATANQGSEATYESGFVIDKFPISRPNLTFSTLTVSNMSPEDSSIYLCSVDRDETQYFGPGTRLLVL.

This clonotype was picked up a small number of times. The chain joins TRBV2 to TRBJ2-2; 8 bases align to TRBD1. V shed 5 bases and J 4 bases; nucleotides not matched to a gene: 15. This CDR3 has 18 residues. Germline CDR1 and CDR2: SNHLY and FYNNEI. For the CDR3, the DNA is TGTGCCAGCAGTCACATCTCCAAGGACAGGGCGAGCACCGGGGAGCTGTTTTTT. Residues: CASSHISKDRASTGELFF. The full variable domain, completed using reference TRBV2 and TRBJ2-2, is EPEVTQTPSHQVTQMGQEVILRCVPISNHLYFYWYRQILGQKVEFLVSFYNNEISEKSEIFDDQFSVERPDGSNFTLKIRSTKLEDSAMYFCASSHISKDRASTGELFFGEGSRLTVL.

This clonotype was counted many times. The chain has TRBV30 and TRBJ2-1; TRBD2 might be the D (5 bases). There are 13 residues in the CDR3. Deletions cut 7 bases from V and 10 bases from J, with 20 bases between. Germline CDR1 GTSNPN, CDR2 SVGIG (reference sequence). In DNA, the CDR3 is TGTGCCTTTTACAAGGACTTGAGCCAGGAGCAGTTCTTC. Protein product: CAFYKDLSQEQFF.

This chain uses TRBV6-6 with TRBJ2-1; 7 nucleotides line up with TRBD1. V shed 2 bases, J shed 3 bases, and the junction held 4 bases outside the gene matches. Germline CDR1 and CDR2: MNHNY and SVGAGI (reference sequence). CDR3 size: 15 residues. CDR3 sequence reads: CASSYGGQFYNEQFF. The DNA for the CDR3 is TGTGCCAGCAGTTACGGGGGACAGTTCTACAATGAGCAGTTCTTC.